The sequence of this T cell receptor (beta chain) was determined in a study of T cell changes during pregnancy in multiple sclerosis. The method was immunoSEQ multiplex PCR; TCRdb's version includes in-frame clones alone and lacks a portion of them. The sample holds just under 100,000 clones, 80% to 95% seen once. The sequencing here drew on peripheral blood, taken after pregnancy. This receptor was identified in a female donor with multiple sclerosis, enrolled in a pregnancy study.

The CDR3 loop reads CASSLAVSGKGETQYF. The CDR3 region has the DNA TGCGCCAGCAGCTTGGCCGTTAGCGGGAAGGGAGAGACCCAGTACTTC. The V and J genes are TRBV5-1 and TRBJ2-5; the match to TRBD2 covers 8 bases. V trimming: 0 bases; J trimming: 4 bases; junction bases outside the gene matches: 8. Germline V gene data show CDR1 as SGHRS and CDR2 as YFSETQ. The CDR3 has 16 residues.